This is a list of T cell receptor beta chains from one sample in a study of T-cell reconstitution after alpha-beta-depleted transplantation in children. TCRdb analysed the PCR reads with MiXCR anew, one entry per CDR3 protein. The sample carries 440,000 or so distinct CDR3 sequences, approximately 10% recorded once. Sequences were derived from PBMCs from the stem cell graft donor, sampled from the stem cell graft. The receptors shown here come from a human donor who donated a stem cell graft to a child with acute myeloid leukemia. The CDR3 runs from the conserved cysteine through the conserved F or W. D genes are given only for firm matches. The size of a clone is reported for some rows only, either as once, few or many, or as a class for expanded clones.

d_call j_call v_call clone_size cdr3_nt cdr3_aa
- TRBJ2-3 TRBV5-1 - TGCGCCAGCAGCTACCTTGCAGCAGATACGCAGTATTTT CASSYLAADTQYF
TRBD2 TRBJ2-5 TRBV12-3/TRBV12-4 few TGTGCCAGCAGTTTGTCTAGCGGGGGGGAAGAGACCCAGTACTTC CASSLSSGGEETQYF
TRBD2 TRBJ2-3 TRBV7-2 few TGTGCCAGCAGTTTAGCGGGAGGGCGGTCAGATACGCAGTATTTT CASSLAGGRSDTQYF
TRBD1 TRBJ1-4 TRBV10-3 - TGTGCCATCAGTGAGGAGGACAGGGGGACTGAAAAACTGTTTTTT CAISEEDRGTEKLFF
- TRBJ1-2 TRBV10-2 - TGCGCCAGCGGGGGGAACGCGGGGGGCTTATCTAACTATGGCTACACCTTC CASGGNAGGLSNYGYTF
- TRBJ1-2 TRBV2 few TGTGCCAGCAGTGAACTAGGCGGTGAGTTGGATGGCTACACCTTC CASSELGGELDGYTF
- TRBJ2-1 TRBV5-1 few TGCGCCAGCAGCTTGGAAGGGTTGGTGGAGCAGTTCTTC CASSLEGLVEQFF
TRBD2 TRBJ2-2 TRBV2 - TGTGCCAGCAGTCGGAGCGGGATCATCCCCGGGGAGCTGTTTTTT CASSRSGIIPGELFF
- TRBJ2-2 TRBV5-6 - TGTGCCAGCAGCTTTCGGGGGCAGAACACCGGGGAGCTGTTTTTT CASSFRGQNTGELFF
TRBD1 TRBJ1-5 TRBV20-1 - TGCAGTGCTTCGGGACAGGCGGGTCAGCCCCAGCATTTT CSASGQAGQPQHF
- TRBJ2-1 TRBV6-2/TRBV6-3 few TGTGCCAGCAGTCGAATTAGACAGACCTACAATGAGCAGTTCTTC CASSRIRQTYNEQFF
- TRBJ2-3 TRBV5-6 - TGTGCCAGCAGCTTGGATCGGGGTTTGGGAGATACGCAGTATTTT CASSLDRGLGDTQYF
- TRBJ2-5 TRBV29-1 - TGCAGCGTTACCCCCACTGGGAGACAAGAGACCCAGTACTTC CSVTPTGRQETQYF
- TRBJ2-1 TRBV6-1 - TGTGCCAGCAGTGGGAGTTGGTCCTACAATGAGCAGTTCTTC CASSGSWSYNEQFF
TRBD2 TRBJ2-1 TRBV5-1 many TGCGCCAGCAGCTCCCCCGGTATCAGCGGGGGGGCCAGGGAGCAGTTCTTC CASSSPGISGGAREQFF